This record concerns one TCR beta chain sequence. The clone's antigen remains unknown. Per-base quality was not reported, and no clone a single base away is much larger than it. The CDR3, from cysteine to phenylalanine, totals 15 residues. Only the CDR3 portion is preserved as DNA: 45 bases, with reading frame beginning at the first base. Ends trimmed: V by 2 bases, J by 6 bases; bases unmatched to a gene: 3. The germline V gene gives CDR1 as SGHTA and CDR2 as FQGTGA. The sample comes from a study of T cells in Graves' hyperthyroidism and ophthalmopathy (dated by TCRdb to the late 2010s). Describing the broader study: Peripheral blood samples were taken at the time of initial diagnosis, prior to any treatment. Prospective prediction of ophthalmopathy was tested in an independent validation cohort of fewer than 20 hyperthyroidism patients and 17 patients who later progressed to ophthalmopathy. The study also compared thyroid tissue and blood T-cell repertoires from about 6 Graves' hyperthyroidism patients. TCR V-J signatures able to tell the groups apart were searched for in a discovery cohort of 95 or so patients, of whom around 42 had Graves' ophthalmopathy and around 56 had stable Graves' hyperthyroidism. For training and testing, the 100 or so patients in the discovery cohort were randomly divided in a 7:3 ratio. After blood sampling, hyperthyroidism patients were treated with methimazole at a starting dose of 30 mg daily, and ophthalmopathy patients were treated with high-dose intravenous methylprednisolone. According to the paper, TCR Vbeta CDR3 sequencing was carried out on about 140 peripheral blood samples, which came from under 50 ophthalmopathy, under 85 hyperthyroidism and approximately 17 progressor patients.

What the work shows at the level of the full study, not this receptor alone: A 13 V-J signature model separated ophthalmopathy from stable hyperthyroidism, with about 90% sensitivity and around 84% specificity in cross-validation and 80%/75% in testing. Blood samples also contained most of the expanded thyroid clonotypes (frequency above 0.001), which suggests that blood repertoires may reflect thyroid immune responses. In validation, the model predicted progression to ophthalmopathy a median of about 6 months before onset, with 70% to 71% sensitivity and almost 75% specificity. Sample size was not statistically predetermined, and blinding of investigators to group allocation was not performed.

TCR beta CDR3 regions were amplified from RNA transcripts. For the first round of RT-PCR on the TCR CDR3, the HTBI primer set was used together with the Qiagen OneStep RT-PCR kit. A second multiplex PCR round built the libraries, followed by size selection and purification. Paired-end sequencing of the libraries was performed with 100 bp reads on an Illumina HiSeq2000. From the authors' description of their analysis: Raw data were processed with SOAPnuke, discarding reads with adapters, uncalled bases, mean Phred below 15, or no exact constant-primer or identifier match. High-quality paired reads were merged with COPE v1.2.5, and unique nucleotide sequences were defined as clonotypes. MiTCR v1.1 was used to align clonotypes to the IMGT TRBV, TRBD and TRBJ reference segments. Only V-J combinations with frequency above 0.0001, covering roughly 99% of repertoires, were analysed. A TCS score was defined as the ratio of F50 (clonal expansion) to E x V (chaos), with BLOSUM62-based TCRdist applied between CDR3 peptides within each V-J. Welch's t-statistics and random forest reduced around 510 V-J features to some 14, which were used in a naive Bayes classifier (R e1071). TCRdb cleaned the public reads at Q25 with fastp, built clones with MiXCR and kept in-frame beta chains. Rows are combined by CDR3 protein, so each entry shows the most common genes and DNA. TCRdb, not the original authors, processed these V and J calls. For this sample there are around 500,000 distinct CDR3 sequences; 22% appear just once. Together, the top ten hold 45% to 50% of the sample.

Ophthalmopathy patients had moderately to severely active disease, with a Clinical Activity Score of 3 or more, a NOSPECS grade of 4 or more, and a disease duration of less than 3 months. Exclusion was applied to patients with uncontrolled infections, other autoimmune diseases, pregnancy or lactation. Diagnoses were based on clinical symptoms, serum thyroxine and TRAb, thyroid ultrasound and orbital computed tomography. PBMCs were isolated from more than 9 ml of fresh peripheral blood by Ficoll-Paque density gradient centrifugation. Total RNA was extracted using Trizol reagent, and RNA quality was assessed on an Agilent 2100 Bioanalyzer.

This chain joins TRBV7-3 to TRBJ1-4; 10 middle bases align to TRBD1. The sequencing sample was made of blood. This sequence was found in a woman between 70 and 85 years old with Graves' ophthalmopathy. Here is the DNA: TGTGCCAGCAGCTTACTCGGGACAGGGGATGAAAAACTGTTTTTT. This translates into CASSLLGTGDEKLFF. The reference TRBV7-3 and TRBJ1-4 proteins fill in what lies around the CDR3, so the full variable domain reads GAGVSQTPSNKVTEKGKYVELRCDPISGHTALYWYRQSLGQGPEFLIYFQGTGAADDSGLPNDRFFAVRPEGSVSTLKIQRTERGDSAVYLCASSLLGTGDEKLFFGSGTQLSVL.